Reported below is one TCR beta chain. Its antigen is still unknown. Stated treatment: roughly 10-day PBMC culture with coronavirus spike peptide pools or control peptides (ViraFEST assay). This entry comes from a study of vaccination and CD4 T cells after COVID-19. Sequencing of cultured CD4+ T cell DNA used the Oncomine TCR Beta short-read assay. TCRdb analysed the PCR reads with MiXCR anew, one entry per CDR3 protein. The data contain more than 13,000 distinct CDR3 sequences, 55% of them singletons. From germline, CDR1 is SGHDN and CDR2 FVKESK. J lost 7 bases, V lost 2 bases, and 4 bases had no gene match. The CDR3 is made up of 13 amino acids.

The V gene is TRBV14, the J gene TRBJ1-2; 7 bases agree with TRBD1. The starting material was CD4+ T cells from blood, cultured in vitro, obtained before SARS-CoV-2 vaccination. The TCR sequence derives from a human donor who had recovered from COVID-19. The DNA of the CDR3 is TGTGCCAGCAGCCAAAGACAGGGATTTGGCTACACCTTC. This sequence encodes CASSQRQGFGYTF. The full variable domain, with the rest looked up from reference TRBV14 and TRBJ1-2, is EAGVTQFPSHSVIEKGQTVTLRCDPISGHDNLYWYRRVMGKEIKFLLHFVKESKQDESGMPNNRFLAERTGGTYSTLKVQPAELEDSGVYFCASSQRQGFGYTFGSGTRLTVV.